Listed below are T cell receptor beta chains from one sample, sequenced in a study of cytomegalovirus exposure and HLA in healthy donors. Clones were read by immunoSEQ multiplex PCR, and TCRdb kept only the in-frame ones, dropping some. The sample includes about 210,000 clones, about three quarters of them seen just once. The sample consisted of PBMCs. The receptors stem from a boy aged 10-17 years in good health and CMV-seronegative. Each CDR3 is given with its conserved first and last residue. Each record gives: CDR3 length, clone size, V gene, J gene, D gene, CDR3 protein, CDR3 DNA. A D gene is named only where the DNA matches it firmly. The size of a clone is reported for some rows only, either as once, few or many, or as a class for expanded clones.

CDR3 length: 14
clone size: -
V gene: TRBV7-9
J gene: TRBJ2-2
D gene: TRBD2
CDR3 protein: CASSYTREGGELFF
CDR3 DNA: TGTGCCAGCAGCTACACACGGGAGGGCGGGGAGCTGTTTTTT

CDR3 length: 14
clone size: -
V gene: TRBV25-1
J gene: TRBJ1-3
D gene: -
CDR3 protein: CASSDQLPGNTIYF
CDR3 DNA: TGTGCCAGCAGTGATCAACTACCTGGAAACACCATATATTTT

CDR3 length: 15
clone size: few
V gene: TRBV11-3
J gene: TRBJ2-7
D gene: -
CDR3 protein: CASKLGPGGTYEQYF
CDR3 DNA: TGTGCCAGCAAATTAGGCCCCGGGGGTACCTACGAGCAGTACTTC

CDR3 length: 14
clone size: -
V gene: TRBV5-4
J gene: TRBJ1-2
D gene: -
CDR3 protein: CASRSAGRDYGYTF
CDR3 DNA: TGTGCCAGCAGGTCTGCAGGGCGTGACTATGGCTACACCTTC

CDR3 length: 15
clone size: -
V gene: TRBV12-5
J gene: TRBJ2-7
D gene: TRBD1
CDR3 protein: CASGLEGQGSYEQYF
CDR3 DNA: TGTGCTAGTGGTTTGGAAGGACAGGGGTCCTACGAGCAGTACTTC

CDR3 length: 12
clone size: -
V gene: TRBV2
J gene: TRBJ1-1
D gene: -
CDR3 protein: CASREYRAEAFF
CDR3 DNA: TGTGCCAGCAGGGAGTACAGGGCTGAAGCTTTCTTT

CDR3 length: 13
clone size: -
V gene: TRBV19
J gene: TRBJ1-2
D gene: TRBD1
CDR3 protein: CASSPQGADGYTF
CDR3 DNA: TGTGCCAGTAGCCCACAGGGGGCGGATGGCTACACCTTC

CDR3 length: 13
clone size: few
V gene: TRBV27
J gene: TRBJ1-3
D gene: -
CDR3 protein: CASSMSSGNTIYF
CDR3 DNA: TGTGCCAGCAGTATGAGCTCTGGAAACACCATATATTTT

CDR3 length: 12
clone size: -
V gene: TRBV5-1
J gene: TRBJ2-1
D gene: -
CDR3 protein: CASSQGVGEQFF
CDR3 DNA: TGCGCCAGCAGCCAGGGCGTCGGTGAGCAGTTCTTC

CDR3 length: 13
clone size: -
V gene: TRBV6-5
J gene: TRBJ1-1
D gene: -
CDR3 protein: CASSYEDRTEAFF
CDR3 DNA: TGTGCCAGCAGTTACGAGGACAGAACTGAAGCTTTCTTT

CDR3 length: 14
clone size: once
V gene: TRBV11-2
J gene: TRBJ1-2
D gene: TRBD1
CDR3 protein: CASMRQGSLYGYTF
CDR3 DNA: TGTGCCAGCATGCGACAGGGGAGTCTCTATGGCTACACCTTC

CDR3 length: 15
clone size: -
V gene: TRBV4-1
J gene: TRBJ2-7
D gene: -
CDR3 protein: CASSQSGELSYEQYF
CDR3 DNA: TGCGCCAGCAGCCAGAGCGGTGAACTCTCCTACGAGCAGTACTTC

CDR3 length: 14
clone size: -
V gene: TRBV9
J gene: TRBJ1-4
D gene: -
CDR3 protein: CASSETGLSEKLFF
CDR3 DNA: TGTGCCAGCAGCGAAACAGGGTTGAGCGAAAAACTGTTTTTT

CDR3 length: 16
clone size: -
V gene: TRBV19
J gene: TRBJ2-5
D gene: TRBD2
CDR3 protein: CASTRRGAGEQETQYF
CDR3 DNA: TGTGCCAGTACCCGGCGGGGGGCGGGTGAACAAGAGACCCAGTACTTC

CDR3 length: 14
clone size: -
V gene: TRBV9
J gene: TRBJ1-2
D gene: -
CDR3 protein: CASSVVYGSDGYTF
CDR3 DNA: TGTGCCAGCAGCGTAGTATACGGGTCCGATGGCTACACCTTC

CDR3 length: 13
clone size: -
V gene: TRBV25-1
J gene: TRBJ1-2
D gene: TRBD1
CDR3 protein: CARPRDSLDGYTF
CDR3 DNA: TGTGCCCGCCCCCGGGACAGCTTAGATGGCTACACCTTC

CDR3 length: 16
clone size: -
V gene: TRBV9
J gene: TRBJ2-3
D gene: TRBD2
CDR3 protein: CASSPIGSGGTDTQYF
CDR3 DNA: TGTGCCAGCAGCCCCATCGGTAGCGGGGGTACAGATACGCAGTATTTT

CDR3 length: 13
clone size: -
V gene: TRBV5-4
J gene: TRBJ1-2
D gene: -
CDR3 protein: CASSSPPDYGYTF
CDR3 DNA: TGTGCCAGCAGCTCCCCCCCGGACTATGGCTACACCTTC

CDR3 length: 16
clone size: -
V gene: TRBV29-1
J gene: TRBJ2-1
D gene: TRBD2
CDR3 protein: CSVVGLAFSPYNEQFF
CDR3 DNA: TGCAGCGTTGTGGGACTAGCTTTTAGCCCCTACAATGAGCAGTTCTTC

CDR3 length: 14
clone size: -
V gene: TRBV11-3
J gene: TRBJ2-7
D gene: -
CDR3 protein: CASSPRALRSEQYF
CDR3 DNA: TGTGCCAGCAGCCCCAGGGCCTTACGTAGCGAGCAGTACTTC

CDR3 length: 13
clone size: -
V gene: TRBV10-2
J gene: TRBJ2-5
D gene: -
CDR3 protein: CASSEPSAETQYF
CDR3 DNA: TGCGCCAGCAGTGAGCCTAGCGCTGAGACCCAGTACTTC

CDR3 length: 13
clone size: -
V gene: TRBV5-1
J gene: TRBJ2-1
D gene: -
CDR3 protein: CASTARGHNEQFF
CDR3 DNA: TGCGCCAGCACCGCCCGAGGGCACAATGAGCAGTTCTTC

CDR3 length: 16
clone size: once
V gene: TRBV29-1
J gene: TRBJ2-4
D gene: TRBD2
CDR3 protein: CSVEGLAGVEENIQYF
CDR3 DNA: TGCAGCGTTGAAGGGCTAGCGGGAGTGGAGGAGAACATTCAGTACTTC

CDR3 length: 15
clone size: -
V gene: TRBV5-1
J gene: TRBJ1-1
D gene: TRBD1
CDR3 protein: CASSWGTGTSTEAFF
CDR3 DNA: TGCGCCAGCAGCTGGGGGACAGGGACGAGCACTGAAGCTTTCTTT

CDR3 length: 12
clone size: -
V gene: TRBV5-4
J gene: TRBJ2-5
D gene: -
CDR3 protein: CASSRDRETQYF
CDR3 DNA: TGTGCCAGCAGCAGAGACAGGGAGACCCAGTACTTC

CDR3 length: 13
clone size: -
V gene: TRBV5-5
J gene: TRBJ1-1
D gene: -
CDR3 protein: CASSPQDKHEAFF
CDR3 DNA: TGTGCCAGCAGCCCCCAGGACAAACATGAAGCTTTCTTT

CDR3 length: 14
clone size: -
V gene: TRBV30
J gene: TRBJ2-1
D gene: TRBD2
CDR3 protein: CAWSTSGGGKEQFF
CDR3 DNA: TGTGCCTGGAGCACTAGCGGGGGGGGCAAGGAGCAGTTCTTC

CDR3 length: 17
clone size: -
V gene: TRBV13
J gene: TRBJ2-3
D gene: TRBD2
CDR3 protein: CASSLAWTSGRTDTQYF
CDR3 DNA: TGTGCCAGCAGCTTAGCGTGGACTAGCGGCCGCACAGATACGCAGTATTTT

CDR3 length: 15
clone size: -
V gene: TRBV5-1
J gene: TRBJ1-1
D gene: -
CDR3 protein: CASSLEEGGNTEAFF
CDR3 DNA: TGCGCCAGCAGCTTGGAAGAAGGGGGGAACACTGAAGCTTTCTTT

CDR3 length: 17
clone size: few
V gene: TRBV5-5
J gene: TRBJ1-3
D gene: TRBD1
CDR3 protein: CASSLGPQGAHGNTIYF
CDR3 DNA: TGTGCCAGCAGCTTGGGGCCACAGGGGGCGCACGGAAACACCATATATTTT

CDR3 length: 12
clone size: -
V gene: TRBV19
J gene: TRBJ2-2
D gene: -
CDR3 protein: CANPGTAGELFF
CDR3 DNA: TGTGCCAACCCAGGGACTGCCGGGGAGCTGTTTTTT

CDR3 length: 15
clone size: -
V gene: TRBV2
J gene: TRBJ2-5
D gene: TRBD2
CDR3 protein: CASSLTSGYQETQYF
CDR3 DNA: TGTGCCAGCAGCTTGACTAGCGGATACCAGGAGACCCAGTACTTC

CDR3 length: 19
clone size: -
V gene: TRBV6-1
J gene: TRBJ2-1
D gene: TRBD2
CDR3 protein: CASSEWFGASGQTEDEQFF
CDR3 DNA: TGTGCCAGCAGTGAATGGTTTGGGGCTAGCGGCCAGACGGAGGATGAGCAGTTCTTC